The rows below give T cell receptor beta chains drawn from one sample of a study of cytomegalovirus exposure and HLA in healthy donors. TCRdb's table, derived via immunoSEQ multiplex PCR, lists solely in-frame clones and lacks some. The sample holds 150,000 to 160,000 clones, 60% to 85% seen once. The sample taken for sequencing was PBMCs. The receptors originated from a woman in her thirties or forties in good health and CMV-seronegative. The CDR3 runs from the conserved cysteine through the conserved F or W. D genes are given only for firm matches. Size tells how often a clone was seen (once, few, many) or the class of an expanded clone, and some rows leave it out.

>TRBV27|TRBJ1-1|few|.
CASRRTENRDTEAFF
TGTGCCAGCAGACGGACGGAAAACAGGGACACTGAAGCTTTCTTT
>TRBV6-5|TRBJ1-5|.|.
CAPFQGIQPQHF
TGTGCCCCCTTTCAGGGCATTCAGCCCCAGCATTTT
>TRBV10-3|TRBJ2-3|.|.
CAISESLGNGGISTDTQYF
TGTGCCATCAGTGAGTCCTTAGGGAACGGGGGAATTAGCACAGATACGCAGTATTTT
>TRBV4-1|TRBJ1-5|.|.
CASSQDAGIRPQHF
TGCGCCAGCAGCCAAGATGCAGGGATTCGGCCCCAGCATTTT
>TRBV29-1|TRBJ1-1|.|.
CSARGGTEAFF
TGCAGCGCCCGGGGTGGCACTGAAGCTTTCTTT
>TRBV29-1|TRBJ2-5|.|TRBD1
CSVVQGAGETQYF
TGCAGCGTTGTTCAGGGGGCGGGAGAGACCCAGTACTTC
>TRBV29-1|TRBJ1-1|.|.
CSVALQGAREAFF
TGCAGCGTTGCTTTACAAGGGGCCAGAGAAGCTTTCTTT
>TRBV15|TRBJ2-7|.|TRBD1
CATSREGQDTYEQYF
TGTGCCACCAGCAGAGAGGGACAGGACACCTACGAGCAGTACTTC
>TRBV7-9|TRBJ1-5|.|TRBD1
CASSSDRAPGPQHF
TGTGCCAGCAGCTCCGACAGGGCCCCAGGGCCCCAGCATTTT
>TRBV11-3|TRBJ1-3|.|.
CASTVDSGGSGNTIYF
TGTGCCAGCACCGTCGATAGCGGGGGCTCTGGAAACACCATATATTTT
>TRBV4-1|TRBJ2-3|.|TRBD1
CASSENPGDRGADTQYF
TGCGCCAGCAGTGAGAACCCTGGCGACAGGGGTGCAGATACGCAGTATTTT
>TRBV29-1|TRBJ2-1|.|.
CSVAKWGGGGEQFF
TGCAGCGTCGCGAAATGGGGGGGCGGGGGTGAGCAGTTCTTC
>TRBV18|TRBJ1-6|.|TRBD1
CASSPDREIATLHF
TGTGCCAGCTCACCGGACAGGGAAATTGCCACCCTCCACTTT
>TRBV7-9|TRBJ1-4|once|.
CASSRLQATTNEKLFF
TGTGCCAGCAGCCGTTTGCAGGCTACAACTAATGAAAAACTGTTTTTT
>TRBV11-3|TRBJ2-5|.|.
CASSFPRETQYF
TGTGCCAGCAGCTTCCCTCGGGAGACCCAGTACTTC
>TRBV6-1|TRBJ1-4|.|TRBD1
CASSADRGGEKLFF
TGTGCCAGCAGTGCCGACAGGGGTGGCGAAAAACTGTTTTTT
>TRBV5-1|TRBJ2-3|.|TRBD1
CASSSGTGGTDTQYF
TGCGCCAGCAGCTCGGGGACAGGGGGCACAGATACGCAGTATTTT
>TRBV6-5|TRBJ1-4|.|.
CASSRGGGEGKLFF
TGTGCCAGCAGTCGAGGGGGAGGGGAGGGAAAACTGTTTTTT
>TRBV11-3|TRBJ1-2|.|TRBD1
CASSLEAGGLYGYTF
TGTGCCAGCAGCTTAGAGGCAGGGGGCCTCTATGGCTACACCTTC
>TRBV10-2|TRBJ1-2|few|.
CASSGVQESNYGYTF
TGCGCCAGCAGTGGGGTCCAGGAATCTAACTATGGCTACACCTTC
>TRBV10-3|TRBJ2-5|.|.
CAIRVSPEETQYF
TGTGCCATCAGGGTGTCCCCAGAAGAGACCCAGTACTTC
>TRBV19|TRBJ1-4|.|TRBD1
CASRRTGLSTNEKLFF
TGTGCCAGTAGGCGGACAGGGCTCTCTACTAATGAAAAACTGTTTTTT
>TRBV2|TRBJ2-7|.|.
CASSEVVLSSYEQYF
TGTGCCAGCAGTGAGGTCGTCCTGAGCTCCTACGAGCAGTACTTC
>TRBV6-5|TRBJ1-6|few|.
CASSYSPTGVSPLHF
TGTGCCAGCAGTTACTCCCCGACGGGGGTGTCACCCCTCCACTTT
>TRBV28|TRBJ1-5|.|.
CASSLPGRGQPQHF
TGTGCCAGCAGTTTACCGGGGAGGGGTCAGCCCCAGCATTTT
>TRBV18|TRBJ1-5|.|TRBD1
CASSPGQIYSNQPQHF
TGTGCCAGCTCCCCGGGACAGATTTATAGCAATCAGCCCCAGCATTTT
>TRBV5-6|TRBJ1-2|.|TRBD1
CASSLGGTGASGNYGYTF
TGTGCCAGCAGCTTGGGCGGGACAGGGGCCTCCGGGAACTATGGCTACACCTTC
>TRBV28|TRBJ1-5|few|.
CASRDHYRVYQPQHF
TGTGCCAGCAGGGACCATTACAGGGTGTATCAGCCCCAGCATTTT
>TRBV25-1|TRBJ1-4|.|.
CASSEDGRALEKLFF
TGTGCCAGCAGTGAAGATGGCAGGGCGCTGGAAAAACTGTTTTTT
>TRBV7-8|TRBJ1-2|.|.
CASSLTLRGDDYGYTF
TGTGCCAGCAGCCTCACTCTGCGGGGGGATGACTATGGCTACACCTTC
>TRBV7-2|TRBJ2-5|.|TRBD2
CASSLGLAGGPGQETQYF
TGTGCCAGCAGCCTAGGGCTAGCGGGAGGGCCGGGCCAAGAGACCCAGTACTTC
>TRBV19|TRBJ1-3|few|TRBD1
CASRGAGSPTGGFGNTIYF
TGTGCCAGTAGGGGGGCCGGGAGCCCTACAGGGGGATTTGGAAACACCATATATTTT
>TRBV29-1|TRBJ2-5|.|.
CSVGQKEETQYF
TGCAGCGTTGGACAGAAGGAAGAGACCCAGTACTTC
>TRBV6-1|TRBJ1-1|.|.
CASSTAGHLEAFF
TGTGCCAGCAGTACCGCTGGACATCTTGAAGCTTTCTTT
>TRBV4-2|TRBJ2-1|.|TRBD2
CASSQDLGLAGESEQFF
TGTGCCAGCAGCCAAGATTTAGGACTAGCGGGAGAATCAGAGCAGTTCTTC
>TRBV6-5|TRBJ1-1|.|TRBD1
CASGDRLAFF
TGTGCCAGCGGGGACAGGTTAGCTTTCTTT
>TRBV6-6|TRBJ2-7|.|TRBD2
CASRLGGYEQYF
TGTGCCAGCAGACTCGGGGGGTACGAGCAGTACTTC
>TRBV9|TRBJ2-7|.|TRBD1
CASSLRDRAYEQYF
TGTGCCAGCAGCCTCCGGGACAGGGCCTACGAGCAGTACTTC
>TRBV5-1|TRBJ1-1|once|TRBD1
CASTLGTANTEAFF
TGCGCCAGCACCCTTGGGACAGCGAACACTGAAGCTTTCTTT
>TRBV11-2|TRBJ2-3|.|TRBD1
CASTSGTGRITSTDTQYF
TGTGCCAGCACTTCGGGGACAGGGAGGATAACTAGCACAGATACGCAGTATTTT
>TRBV14|TRBJ1-2|.|.
CASSQKTGYGYTF
TGTGCCAGCAGCCAAAAAACAGGGTATGGCTACACCTTC
>TRBV10-2|TRBJ1-1|.|.
CASSAQGGTEAFF
TGCGCCAGCAGTGCACAGGGCGGCACTGAAGCTTTCTTT
>TRBV14|TRBJ1-1|.|.
CASSPRGKGTEAFF
TGTGCCAGCAGCCCTAGGGGGAAGGGCACTGAAGCTTTCTTT
>TRBV5-4|TRBJ2-7|few|TRBD1
CASSLAGTGLYEQYF
TGTGCCAGCAGCTTGGCCGGGACAGGACTCTACGAGCAGTACTTC
>TRBV27|TRBJ1-1|.|TRBD1
CASSSARGQGNTEAFF
TGTGCCAGCAGTTCGGCCCGGGGACAGGGGAACACTGAAGCTTTCTTT
>TRBV4-2|TRBJ2-3|.|TRBD2
CASSFIAGGSTDTQYF
TGTGCCAGCAGTTTCATAGCGGGAGGGAGCACAGATACGCAGTATTTT
>TRBV6-5|TRBJ2-5|.|.
CASSPPRAGVETQYF
TGTGCCAGCAGCCCTCCCAGGGCAGGGGTAGAGACCCAGTACTTC
>TRBV7-9|TRBJ2-7|.|TRBD2
CASSQLAGRGSGEQYF
TGTGCCAGCAGCCAACTAGCGGGCCGGGGGTCTGGCGAGCAGTACTTC
>TRBV5-1|TRBJ2-5|.|.
CASSLGLGGETQYF
TGCGCCAGCAGCTTAGGACTCGGCGGAGAGACCCAGTACTTC
>TRBV15|TRBJ2-3|once|.
CATSRNPPRGTDTQYF
TGTGCCACCAGCAGGAACCCCCCCCGGGGCACAGATACGCAGTATTTT
>TRBV4-1|TRBJ2-7|.|.
CASSQAGWTYEQYF
TGCGCCAGCAGCCAGGCGGGGTGGACCTACGAGCAGTACTTC
>TRBV6-5|TRBJ1-1|.|.
CASSRHLNTEAFF
TGTGCCAGCAGTAGACACCTGAACACTGAGGCTTTCTTT
>TRBV7-9|TRBJ1-2|.|TRBD1
CASSFWGYRGKNYGYTF
TGTGCCAGCAGCTTCTGGGGGTACAGGGGGAAAAACTATGGCTACACCTTC
>TRBV5-1|TRBJ1-1|.|.
CASSLGSDTEAFF
TGCGCCAGCAGCTTGGGGTCAGACACTGAAGCTTTCTTT
>TRBV9|TRBJ1-2|.|TRBD1
CASSVAQGARNPHYGYTF
TGTGCCAGCAGCGTAGCTCAGGGGGCGCGGAATCCCCACTATGGCTACACCTTC
>TRBV30|TRBJ1-5|few|TRBD1
CAWSVAPSNRDRDKPQHF
TGTGCCTGGAGTGTCGCCCCCTCTAACCGGGACAGGGATAAGCCCCAGCATTTT
>TRBV10-1|TRBJ2-1|.|TRBD2
CASSPGLAGKEGEQFF
TGCGCCAGCAGCCCCGGACTAGCGGGTAAGGAGGGTGAGCAGTTCTTC
>TRBV2|TRBJ2-4|few|.
CASSEQGQNIQYF
TGTGCCAGCAGTGAGCAGGGCCAAAACATTCAGTACTTC
>TRBV6-1|TRBJ1-1|.|TRBD1
CASSLDRAANTEAFF
TGTGCCAGCAGCCTTGACAGGGCCGCTAACACTGAAGCTTTCTTT
>TRBV9|TRBJ1-4|.|TRBD1
CASSVGQGNEKLFF
TGTGCCAGCAGCGTGGGACAGGGGAATGAAAAACTGTTTTTT